The TCR beta chain under discussion was sequenced for a study of blood T cells in healthy people across ages (dated by TCRdb to 2015 to 2017). Notes on the research overall: In model experiments, template switching captured roughly one uniquely barcoded TCR beta cDNA molecule for every two T cells. To avoid experimental bias, donors of different ages were spread randomly across the sequencing lanes. Using deep sequencing normalized with unique cDNA molecular identifiers, the study measured how TCR beta repertoire diversity changes with age. The donors were split into four age groups: young (average around 15 years), middle-aged (roughly 40), aged (62) and long-lived (over 75). The study analyzed two additional independent replicas of 1 million unique cDNA reads from the same blood draw for two donors, one aged 18 to 29 and one aged 80 or older.

The library was obtained by 5' RACE. The sequencer was an Illumina HiSeq 2500. A second PCR of about 6 to 11 cycles was performed with a sample-barcoded 5' primer and a J-beta primer mix. A template-switch 5' adaptor carrying 12 random nucleotides introduced a unique molecular identifier onto each TCR beta cDNA molecule. At least 2.5 million CDR3-containing paired-end reads were obtained from each sample. All of the RNA was converted into first-strand cDNA using the Mint cDNA synthesis kit, with a TRBC-specific oligonucleotide serving as the primer. Following uracil-DNA glycosylase treatment, a first 18-cycle PCR with universal primers M1SS and BC2_uni_R was performed on all cDNA. The original methods were these. Each sample was normalized by randomly selecting 1 million high-quality reads, each carrying a distinct molecular identifier. Reads sharing molecular identifiers were discarded rather than binned into consensus sequences. MiTCR, with a Q25 quality threshold and the strictest error-elimination algorithm, was used for CDR3 identification, clonotype clustering and error correction. A nonparametric unseen species model using Euler transformation provided a lower-bound estimate of total TCR beta diversity. The public reads were run again by TCRdb, first through fastp at Q25 and then through MiXCR, and only productive beta chains were kept. A single entry per CDR3 protein holds the most common genes and DNA from its merged rows. The V and J calls reflect TCRdb's pipeline rather than the authors' work. This sample has approximately 730,000 distinct CDR3 sequences in its table, and more than 40% of those were observed once. The ten largest clones capture 20% to 25% of the sample.

This clonotype appeared once. The target of this receptor is not known. No clone much larger than this one lies a single base away; base qualities are absent. One read represents weak support. The research as a whole found: The long-lived group showed more naive CD4+ T cells, fewer expanded clones and increased TCR diversity than the aged group, suggesting age selection. Estimates of total diversity based on one million sequenced T cells were regarded as lower bounds and as underestimates. Observed TCR beta diversity correlated strongly with the percentage of naive T cells measured by flow cytometry. Donor CMV infection status was unknown, potentially confounding age-related changes in expanded clonotypes. As age increased, observed TCR beta diversity per million T cells dropped in a roughly linear way, and a significant reduction was already evident by age around 41. Because profiling used bulk unsorted PBMCs, naive and antigen-experienced compartments could not be compared conclusively.

The 39 donors, aged about 6 to 100 years, were systemically healthy Caucasian individuals from Russia. Each donor gave 8.5 to 10 milliliters of peripheral blood, collected into EDTA-treated Vacutainer tubes. Ficoll-Paque density-gradient centrifugation was used to isolate PBMCs, with at least 7 million per sample. Total RNA, at least 5.5 micrograms per sample, was extracted from PBMCs with Trizol reagent. For every donor, an aliquot of PBMCs went through flow cytometry to measure the percentages of naive CD45RAhigh/CD27high T cells. Sequenced: blood. The receptor's source is a woman aged 55-70 years in good health.

The encoded CDR3 is CSVEGSAAEAFF. The DNA sequence reads TGCAGCGTTGAGGGCTCGGCGGCTGAAGCTTTCTTT. This receptor chain uses TRBV29-1 and TRBJ1-1; the D gene is unclear. The junction carries 11 bases between V and J, which are trimmed by 3 bases and 6 bases respectively. For CDR1 and CDR2, the germline V gene lists SQVTM and ANQGSEA. The CDR3 goes from the cysteine to the phenylalanine over 12 residues. Here the CDR3 DNA is all that survives: 36 bases in frame from base 1.